This T cell receptor beta chain was retrieved from a study of graft-versus-host responses after intestinal transplantation. About the research overall: Multivisceral, liver-intestinal, or isolated intestinal transplants were given to recipients.

Notes on this clone: The antigen is unknown.

Overall study results and limits: Early post-transplant HvG declines showed an association with peak circulating GvH clone levels. GvH clones appeared in recipient marrow, some first in ileum or blood.

Using immunoSEQ multiplex PCR, the repertoire was profiled, and TCRdb retains in-frame clones only, with some absent. Among some 40,000 clones listed, 80% to 95% were seen once. The CDR3 covers 16 residues. The V end was cut by 6 bases, the J end by 4 bases, with 20 bases between. Germline loops: CDR1 MNHNY, CDR2 SVGAGI (reference sequence). This clonotype originated in a human patient who received an intestinal transplant, so some T cells may come from the graft donor. Sequencing used PBMCs, obtained 700 to 850 days after intestinal transplantation. The chain recombines TRBV6-6 with TRBJ2-3; D gene ambiguous. The CDR3 DNA follows: TGTGCCAGCAGCACCGAGACCTTGTTAGTAGCAGATACGCAGTATTTT. Translation gives CASSTETLLVADTQYF.